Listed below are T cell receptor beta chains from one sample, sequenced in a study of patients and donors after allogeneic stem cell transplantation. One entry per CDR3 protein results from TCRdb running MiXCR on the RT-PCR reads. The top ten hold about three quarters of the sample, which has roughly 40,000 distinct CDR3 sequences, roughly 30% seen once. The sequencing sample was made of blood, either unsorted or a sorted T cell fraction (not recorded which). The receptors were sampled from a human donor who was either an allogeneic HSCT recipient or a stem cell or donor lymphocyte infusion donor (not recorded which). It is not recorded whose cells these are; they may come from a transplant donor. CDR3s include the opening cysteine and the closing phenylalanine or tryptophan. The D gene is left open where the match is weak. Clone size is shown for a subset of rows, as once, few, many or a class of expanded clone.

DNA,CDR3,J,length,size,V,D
TGTGCCATCAGTGAGCCGGGACCGTACCTCTACGAGCAGTACTTC,CAISEPGPYLYEQYF,TRBJ2-7,15,NA,TRBV10-3,NA
TGTGCCAGCAGCCTCACGAGGGGTGAATTATATTACACTGAAGCTTTCTTT,CASSLTRGELYYTEAFF,TRBJ1-1,17,once,TRBV14,NA
TGCGCCAGCAGCTTGGATGTGGGACGCAGCTACAATGAGCAGTTCTTC,CASSLDVGRSYNEQFF,TRBJ2-1,16,NA,TRBV5-1,NA
TGTGCCATCAGTGCATGGGAAGCCAGGGGGCGCGGCGAGCAGTACTTC,CAISAWEARGRGEQYF,TRBJ2-7,16,many,TRBV10-3,TRBD1
TGCAGTGCTTTCCCAGGGGCCCACTTCTACGAGCAGTACTTC,CSAFPGAHFYEQYF,TRBJ2-7,14,NA,TRBV20-1,NA
TGTGCCAGCAGTCCGATGACAGCGACAAGCAATCAGCCCCAGCATTTT,CASSPMTATSNQPQHF,TRBJ1-5,16,NA,TRBV28,NA
TGTGCCAGCAGCCAACAATACGGGACTGAAGCTTTCTTT,CASSQQYGTEAFF,TRBJ1-1,13,many,TRBV4-2,NA
TGCAGCGCCCCTCGTGTAGCGGGAGCGGATGAGCAGTTCTTC,CSAPRVAGADEQFF,TRBJ2-1,14,NA,TRBV29-1,TRBD2
TGCAGTGCTCAGACTTTAAACACCGGGGAGCTGTTTTTT,CSAQTLNTGELFF,TRBJ2-2,13,few,TRBV20-1,NA
TGTGCCAGCAGCCGGACTAGCGGGTCCGCATTCTACAATGAGCAGTTCTTC,CASSRTSGSAFYNEQFF,TRBJ2-1,17,NA,TRBV7-6,TRBD2
TGTGCCAGCAGTTTAGCTGGCAGGTACTATGGCTACACCTTC,CASSLAGRYYGYTF,TRBJ1-2,14,few,TRBV12-3/TRBV12-4,NA
TGTGCCAGCAGTTCCTACGATCGGACAGATACGCAGTATTTT,CASSSYDRTDTQYF,TRBJ2-3,14,few,TRBV12-3/TRBV12-4,NA
TGTGCCACCAGCAGAGATGGAGTGGTGGAGGGGACTTTCTTT,CATSRDGVVEGTFF,TRBJ1-1,14,NA,TRBV15,NA
TGTGCCAGCAGTTTCCCCTTGGGCAGGGCGCCGCAAGAGACCCAGTACTTC,CASSFPLGRAPQETQYF,TRBJ2-5,17,NA,TRBV28,NA
TGTGCCAGCAGTGCGCCTAAGTTGGGGACTAAGCAGTTCTTC,CASSAPKLGTKQFF,TRBJ2-1,14,NA,TRBV2,TRBD2
TGTGCCAGCAGCTTACCTGGACTAGCGGGAGCAGTGGATACGCAGTATTTT,CASSLPGLAGAVDTQYF,TRBJ2-3,17,NA,TRBV7-2,TRBD2
TGTGCCAGCAGTTACTCGAAGGCAGTTCAAGAGACCCAGTACTTC,CASSYSKAVQETQYF,TRBJ2-5,15,NA,TRBV6-6,NA
TGTGCCAGCAGCTTAGACACCTCGACTTACAGTGAGCAGTTCTTC,CASSLDTSTYSEQFF,TRBJ2-1,15,NA,TRBV7-9,NA
TGTGCCAGCAGTGTGGACAGCCAAGAGACCCAGTACTTC,CASSVDSQETQYF,TRBJ2-5,13,few,TRBV2,NA
TGTGCCAGCAGCCGGACTAGCGGCCCTTACAATGAGCAGTTCTTC,CASSRTSGPYNEQFF,TRBJ2-1,15,NA,TRBV9,TRBD2
TGCGCCAGCAGCCAAGATCGAATCTTGGAACAGGGGGCCCCAGATACGCAGTATTTT,CASSQDRILEQGAPDTQYF,TRBJ2-3,19,NA,TRBV4-3,TRBD1
TGTGCCAGCAGTGAAGGAGGACTAGCGGGAGACACCGGGGAGCTGTTTTTT,CASSEGGLAGDTGELFF,TRBJ2-2,17,few,TRBV25-1,TRBD2
TGCAGTGCTACCCGACGGACTGACCGGAATCAGCCCCAGCATTTT,CSATRRTDRNQPQHF,TRBJ1-5,15,NA,TRBV20-1,NA
TGCAGTGCTAGAGAAACCACAGGTGCCTTGGGTGGCTACACCTTC,CSARETTGALGGYTF,TRBJ1-2,15,NA,TRBV20-1,NA
TGTGCCAGCAGTCTAACAGGGAGCTCTGGAAACACCATATATTTT,CASSLTGSSGNTIYF,TRBJ1-3,15,few,TRBV28,NA
TGCGCCAGCAGCCGAAATGTCGCGGGGAATGGTTGGAACACTGAAGCTTTCTTT,CASSRNVAGNGWNTEAFF,TRBJ1-1,18,NA,TRBV4-1,NA
TGTGCCAGCAGTACCCTGAGGTTAACTAGCACAGATACGCAGTATTTT,CASSTLRLTSTDTQYF,TRBJ2-3,16,NA,TRBV27,NA
TGTGCCAGCAGGCGAACTGGGTACTCTTCCTCTGGGGCCAACGTCCTGACTTTC,CASRRTGYSSSGANVLTF,TRBJ2-6,18,few,TRBV6-5,NA
TGTGCCAGCAGCGTAGATTCGGGGCAGGGCGAGTTCTTC,CASSVDSGQGEFF,TRBJ2-1,13,NA,TRBV9,NA
TGTGCCAGCAAGCTAGACACCGGGGAGCTGTTTTTT,CASKLDTGELFF,TRBJ2-2,12,NA,TRBV6-2/TRBV6-3,NA
TGTGCCAGCAGCGTTAAAGGTGGCACAGATACGCAGTATTTT,CASSVKGGTDTQYF,TRBJ2-3,14,NA,TRBV7-2,NA
TGTGCCATCAGAGGGTCCCAAGAGACCCAGTACTTC,CAIRGSQETQYF,TRBJ2-5,12,NA,TRBV10-3,NA
TGTGCCAGTCTTCAGGGGTTAGAGCAGTACTTC,CASLQGLEQYF,TRBJ2-7,11,NA,TRBV2,NA
TGTGCCAGCTCCAGGACGGGCGTCACTGAAGCTTTCTTT,CASSRTGVTEAFF,TRBJ1-1,13,many,TRBV18,NA
TGTGCCAGCACCATCCGAGGCTCCCCCACAGATACGCAGTATTTT,CASTIRGSPTDTQYF,TRBJ2-3,15,NA,TRBV6-5,NA
TGCAGTGCTAGAGAAGGGACTGTGGAGACCTCCTACAATGAGCAGTTCTTC,CSAREGTVETSYNEQFF,TRBJ2-1,17,NA,TRBV20-1,NA
TGTGCCAGCAGTGAATTACCCCAGGGCAATCAGCCCCAGCATTTT,CASSELPQGNQPQHF,TRBJ1-5,15,few,TRBV6-1,NA
TGCGCCAGCAGGCTAGCGGGAAGCTCCTACAATGAGCAGTTCTTC,CASRLAGSSYNEQFF,TRBJ2-1,15,few,TRBV10-2,TRBD2
TGTGCCAGCAGCCCCCTGGACAGAGCTAACTATGGCTACACCTTC,CASSPLDRANYGYTF,TRBJ1-2,15,NA,TRBV7-2,NA
TGTGCCAGCAGTTTATCCAACACCGGGGAGCTGTTTTTT,CASSLSNTGELFF,TRBJ2-2,13,NA,TRBV28,NA
TGCAGTGCCCCCCTAGCGGGACGAGATACGCAGTATTTT,CSAPLAGRDTQYF,TRBJ2-3,13,NA,TRBV20-1,TRBD2
TGTGCCAGCACCTATAATCCTAGCGGACGACAGCAGTTCTTC,CASTYNPSGRQQFF,TRBJ2-1,14,NA,TRBV12-3/TRBV12-4,TRBD2